Included here is one T cell receptor (beta chain) sequence, with context. What it recognizes is unknown. The CDR3 contains 12 residues. Germline loops: CDR1 SEHNR, CDR2 FQNEAQ (reference sequence). V dropped 6 bases and J dropped 1 base, with 6 bases sitting between them. TCRdb's copy holds only in-frame clones and misses some; the assay was immunoSEQ multiplex PCR. The data hold approximately 6,200 clones, with 65% to 80% observed a single time. The data belong to a study of tumor-infiltrating lymphocytes in localized non-small cell lung cancer. Study-wide results and caveats: Higher tumor T cell infiltration than in uninvolved lung was supported by TCRbeta sequencing. Immunotypes IM1 and IM2 had similar TCR-derived T-cell fractions.

The V call is TRBV7-9, the J call TRBJ1-1; no definite D call. This TCR came from a human donor with non-small cell lung cancer. What was sequenced was lung tumor tissue. In nucleotides, the CDR3 is TGTGCCAGCAGTCCCAGGAACACTGAAGCTTTCTTT. Residues: CASSPRNTEAFF. Together with reference TRBV7-9 and TRBJ1-1, the CDR3 gives the full variable domain: DTGVSQNPRHKITKRGQNVTFRCDPISEHNRLYWYRQTLGQGPEFLTYFQNEAQLEKSRLLSDRFSAERPKGSFSTLEIQRTEQGDSAMYLCASSPRNTEAFFGQGTRLTVV.